This T cell receptor (beta chain) was identified in a study of shared clonotypes between healthy human individuals. With V trimmed by 6 bases and J by 4 bases, 4 bases remained unmatched. The CDR3 contains 13 residues. Germline V gives CDR1 LNHDA, CDR2 SQIVND (reference sequence). Points on this clone: Its antigen remains unknown.

Findings and limits, study-wide: Larger estimated richness was generally seen in naive subsets than in memory subsets.

Generated by immunoSEQ multiplex PCR, the TCRdb table keeps only in-frame clones and is missing some. Counted here are some 2,500,000 clones, about nine tenths occurring once; the ten biggest clones make up 0.37%. Sequencing used naive CD4+ T cells from PBMCs. Subset given: CD45RA+ positively selected. The chain couples TRBV19 to TRBJ1-2; 8 bases fit TRBD1. This TCR was recovered from a man younger than 30 in good health. Some clones in this sample may be carry-over from other donors' samples. For the CDR3, the DNA is TGTGCCAGTAGGCAGGGGGCGACCTATGGCTACACCTTC. This sequence encodes CASRQGATYGYTF.